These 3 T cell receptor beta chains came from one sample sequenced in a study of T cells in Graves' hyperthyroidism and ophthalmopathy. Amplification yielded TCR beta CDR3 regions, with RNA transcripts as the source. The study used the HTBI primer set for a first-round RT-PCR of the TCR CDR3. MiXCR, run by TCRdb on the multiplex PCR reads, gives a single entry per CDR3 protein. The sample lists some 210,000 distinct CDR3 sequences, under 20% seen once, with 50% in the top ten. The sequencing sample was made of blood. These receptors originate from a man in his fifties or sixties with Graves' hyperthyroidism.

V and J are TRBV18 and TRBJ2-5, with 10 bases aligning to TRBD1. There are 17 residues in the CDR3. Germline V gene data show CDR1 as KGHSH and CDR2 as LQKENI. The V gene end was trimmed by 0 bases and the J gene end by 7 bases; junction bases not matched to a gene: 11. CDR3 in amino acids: CASSPPGQGELLGTQYF. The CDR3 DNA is TGTGCCAGCTCACCACCCGGACAGGGGGAACTCTTGGGGACCCAGTACTTC.

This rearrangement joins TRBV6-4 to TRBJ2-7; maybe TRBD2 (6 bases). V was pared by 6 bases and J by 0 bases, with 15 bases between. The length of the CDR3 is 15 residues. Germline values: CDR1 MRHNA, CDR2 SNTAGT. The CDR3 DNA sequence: TGTGCCAGCAGAAAAATAGCGGATCACTCCTACGAGCAGTACTTC. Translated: CASRKIADHSYEQYF.

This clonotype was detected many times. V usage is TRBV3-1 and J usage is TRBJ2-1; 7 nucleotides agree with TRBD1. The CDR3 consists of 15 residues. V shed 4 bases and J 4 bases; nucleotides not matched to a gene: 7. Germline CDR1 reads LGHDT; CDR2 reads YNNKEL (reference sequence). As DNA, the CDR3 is TGTGCCAGCAGCCCCAGGACAGGCACTTACAATGAGCAGTTCTTC. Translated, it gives CASSPRTGTYNEQFF.